This entry lists 32 T cell receptor beta chains sequenced from one sample in a study of a mutant IDH1 vaccine in newly diagnosed glioma. Antigen specificity for these receptors is unknown. Data came from immunoSEQ multiplex PCR; TCRdb stores just in-frame clones and leaves some out. This repertoire shows 56,000 or so clones, 75% found once; its top ten account for 5% to 6%. As for time point: week 47, end of study. The investigators gave 300 ug of mutant IDH1 20-mer peptide in each vaccine dose, together with topical imiquimod. The sample consisted of PBMCs, taken from a glioma patient whose treatment included an IDH1 peptide vaccine. These receptors were taken from a man aged 50 to 59 with glioma.

This rearrangement joins TRBV9 to TRBJ2-7; TRBD1 matches 7 bases. The CDR3 contains 14 residues. CDR1 SGDLS and CDR2 YYNGEE come from the germline V gene. After removal of 4 bases from V and 4 bases from J, the junction contained 8 bases not matched to a gene. CDR3 sequence: CASSRQTGRYEQYF. In DNA form, the CDR3 reads TGTGCCAGCAGCCGCCAGACAGGGCGGTACGAGCAGTACTTC.

The V call is TRBV28, the J call TRBJ1-5, with D possibly being TRBD1 (6 bases). The V and J ends lost 6 bases and 3 bases respectively, with 12 bases between them. This CDR3 region has 14 residues. Germline CDR1 is MDHEN and CDR2 is SYDVKM. CDR3 protein: CASSKGGDNQPQHF. CDR3 bases: TGTGCCAGCAGCAAGGGGGGGGACAATCAGCCCCAGCATTTT.

The sample holds a few counts of this clone. The V and J genes are TRBV4-1 and TRBJ2-7, with D tentatively TRBD2 (5 bases). V was trimmed by 2 bases and J by 2 bases, leaving 13 bases between them. The CDR3 runs to 15 residues. The V gene's germline CDR1 is MGHRA and CDR2 YSYEKL. CDR3 loop: CASSQLATVTYEQYF. The CDR3 nucleotides are TGCGCCAGCAGCCAATTAGCGACCGTCACCTACGAGCAGTACTTC.

V gene TRBV9 combines with J gene TRBJ1-2, with 9 bases aligning to TRBD1. Germline values: CDR1 SGDLS, CDR2 YYNGEE. V lost 0 bases and J lost 5; bases outside the gene matches: 5. There are 15 residues in the CDR3. This chain's CDR3 is CASSVEWGTGYGYTF. DNA of the CDR3: TGTGCCAGCAGCGTAGAATGGGGGACAGGGTATGGCTACACCTTC.

This clone has only a few counts. CDR3 region: CASSVEGGGETQYF. As DNA, the CDR3 is TGTGCCAGCAGCGTAGAGGGGGGAGGAGAGACCCAGTACTTC. The rearrangement uses TRBV9 and TRBJ2-5; D assignment may be TRBD1 or TRBD2 (6 bases each). V lost 0 bases, J lost 4 bases, and 10 bases lay in between. Per germline, CDR1 SGDLS and CDR2 YYNGEE. The CDR3 is 14 residues long.

The V call is TRBV6-5, the J call TRBJ2-1; the match to TRBD2 covers 8 bases. This CDR3 region has 15 residues. Germline CDR1 reads MNHEY; CDR2 reads SVGAGI. V lost 8 bases to trimming and J lost 5 bases; unmatched junction nucleotides: 11. The CDR3 bases are TGTGCCAGCGGCGGAAGGGCGGGGGGCCACAATGAGCAGTTCTTC. It yields the protein CASGGRAGGHNEQFF.

CDR3 in DNA: TGCGCCAGCAGCGGCCTAGGACAAGCCGATAATTCACCCCTCCACTTT. The encoded protein is CASSGLGQADNSPLHF. This chain links TRBV5-1 with TRBJ1-6; tentative D call: TRBD1 (5 bases). The CDR3 length is 16 residues. Trimming stripped 4 bases from V and 5 bases from J, with 16 bases between. The V gene's germline CDR1 is SGHRS and CDR2 YFSETQ.

V is TRBV7-2 and J is TRBJ1-2, with 7 bases matching TRBD1. V lost 3 bases, J lost 3 bases, and 4 bases stayed unmatched. CDR3 length: 14 residues. Germline V gives CDR1 SGHTA, CDR2 FQGNSA. The CDR3 sequence: CASSLGDSHYGYTF. In nucleotides, the CDR3 is TGTGCCAGCAGCTTGGGGGACAGCCACTATGGCTACACCTTC.

J is TRBJ2-7 and V is TRBV5-1, with TRBD1 matching over 9 bases. V trimming: 4 bases; J trimming: 3 bases; junction bases outside the gene matches: 11. The CDR3 consists of 16 residues. Germline lookup yields CDR1 SGHRS and CDR2 YFSETQ. Here the CDR3 DNA reads TGCGCCAGCAGCCTTACGGCCCCGGGACAGGGCTACGAGCAGTACTTC. Translated: CASSLTAPGQGYEQYF.

The chain employs TRBV30 and TRBJ2-7, with a weak D call TRBD2 (6 bases). V was clipped by 3 bases and J by 1 base, with 10 bases between them. This CDR3 has 13 residues. CDR1 and CDR2 (germline): GTSNPN, SVGIG (reference sequence). This chain's CDR3 is CAWSPGVSYEQYF. The CDR3 DNA is TGTGCCTGGAGCCCGGGGGTTTCCTACGAGCAGTACTTC.

The V gene is TRBV5-4, the J gene TRBJ2-7; no clear D gene. Trimming cost V 3 bases and J 5 bases, with 18 bases left between them. The CDR3 is 15 amino acids. Germline V gene data show CDR1 as SGHNT and CDR2 as YYREEE (reference sequence). The CDR3 region is CASSSPRGSIDEQYF. The CDR3 DNA follows: TGTGCCAGCAGCTCCCCCAGAGGATCCATCGACGAGCAGTACTTC.

A few counts support this clone. The CDR3 loop is CAWSYISSGNTIYF. Here the CDR3 DNA reads TGTGCCTGGAGTTACATCTCCTCTGGAAACACCATATATTTT. The J gene is TRBJ1-3, the V gene TRBV30; the D is unclear. Trimming removed 2 bases at V and 0 bases at J, with 8 bases between. Per the germline V gene, CDR1 is GTSNPN and CDR2 is SVGIG (reference sequence). There are 14 residues in the CDR3.

The chain joins TRBV10-3 to TRBJ2-7; tentative D call: TRBD1 (5 bases). The CDR3 extends over 13 amino acids. V lost 4 bases and J 5 bases, leaving 12 bases between the germline ends. CDR1 is ENHRY, CDR2 SYGVKD, per germline. CDR3 sequence (DNA): TGTGCCATCAGTGGGGAAAGGGGTAACGAGCAGTACTTC. Translated, it gives CAISGERGNEQYF.

The chain recombines TRBV5-6 with TRBJ2-2; 11 positions agree with TRBD1. CDR3 size: 15 residues. Trimming cost V 4 bases and J 5 bases; bases outside gene matches: 4. In germline, CDR1 is SGHDT, CDR2 YYEEEE. The CDR3 DNA sequence: TGTGCCAGCAGCCGCGGACAGGGGGCAACCGGGGAGCTGTTTTTT. It is translated as CASSRGQGATGELFF.

The V call is TRBV5-1, the J call TRBJ2-7, with a tentative D call TRBD1 (7 bases). V lost 4 bases and J 2 bases, leaving 13 bases between the germline ends. The germline gives CDR1 SGHRS, CDR2 YFSETQ. The CDR3 runs to 14 residues. CDR3 nucleotide sequence: TGCGCCAGCAGCAAACCAGGGGGGCCCTACGAGCAGTACTTC. Its protein product is CASSKPGGPYEQYF.

This clone is judged medium-sized (0.01 to 0.1%). The chain links TRBV5-6 to TRBJ1-4; TRBD1 matches at 7 bases. Germline values: CDR1 SGHDT, CDR2 YYEEEE. This CDR3 has 14 amino acids. The V segment lost 4 bases and the J segment 4 bases; nucleotides outside the gene matches: 4. Here the CDR3 DNA reads TGTGCCAGCAGCGATCAGGGGGTTAATGAAAAACTGTTTTTT. This gives the protein CASSDQGVNEKLFF.

The table lists this clone with a count of one. This chain links TRBV5-1 with TRBJ1-2; no firm D call. This CDR3 comprises 13 residues. The V end was cut by 3 bases, the J end by 6 bases, with 12 bases between. Germline V CDR1 and CDR2: SGHRS, YFSETQ. The CDR3 DNA follows: TGCGCCAGCAGCTCCCCGGAAGGGAATGGCTACACCTTC. Amino acids: CASSSPEGNGYTF.

This clone was detected only once. The chain employs TRBV2 and TRBJ1-1; D possibly corresponds to TRBD1 (6 bases). Germline assignment: CDR1 SNHLY and CDR2 FYNNEI. Trimming took 6 bases from V and 10 from J, leaving 12 bases between them. CDR3 length equals 11 residues. The CDR3 DNA reads as TGTGCCAGCAGGAGGGGGAATTCAGCTTTCTTT. This sequence encodes CASRRGNSAFF.

The gene calls are TRBV5-8 and TRBJ1-2; no clear D. V shed 3 bases and J shed 3 bases, with 18 bases lying between them. CDR1 is SGHTS and CDR2 is YDEGEE in the germline V gene. The CDR3 runs to 16 residues. CDR3 DNA sequence: TGTGCCAGCAGCTCTGACTTATGGTTTGGTGACTATGGCTACACCTTC. Translated: CASSSDLWFGDYGYTF.

The rearrangement uses TRBV19 and TRBJ2-1; no definite D call. There are 15 residues in the CDR3. V lost 1 base and J lost 6, with 13 bases in between. Germline values: CDR1 LNHDA, CDR2 SQIVND (reference sequence). For the CDR3, the DNA is TGTGCCAGTAGTATAGGAGGACCAATGGGCAATGAGCAGTTCTTC. Translation: CASSIGGPMGNEQFF.

V usage is TRBV13 and J usage is TRBJ2-5; TRBD1 agrees at 8 bases. Germline-derived CDR1 and CDR2 are PRHDT and FYEKMQ (reference sequence). The CDR3 totals 17 residues. The trim removed 3 bases at V and 5 bases at J, leaving 14 bases unmatched. The CDR3: CASSFPGDWTGHETQYF. In DNA, the CDR3 is TGTGCCAGCAGCTTCCCTGGTGATTGGACAGGGCATGAGACCCAGTACTTC. Filled out from reference TRBV13 and TRBJ2-5, the complete variable domain reads AAGVIQSPRHLIKEKRETATLKCYPIPRHDTVYWYQQGPGQDPQFLISFYEKMQSDKGSIPDRFSAQQFSDYHSELNMSSLELGDSALYFCASSFPGDWTGHETQYFGPGTRLLVL.

Written as DNA, the CDR3 is TGCGCCAGCAGCTTGGGGGGGAACACCGGGGAGCTGTTTTTT. Its translation is CASSLGGNTGELFF. The V and J genes are TRBV5-1 and TRBJ2-2, with no clear D. The length of the CDR3 is 14 residues. V lost 0 bases, J lost 1 base, and 4 bases lay in between. In germline, CDR1 is SGHRS, CDR2 YFSETQ.

V gene TRBV5-1 combines with J gene TRBJ1-5; unclear D gene. The germline V and J ends were trimmed by 0 bases and 1 base, with 17 bases remaining between them. Germline assignment: CDR1 SGHRS and CDR2 YFSETQ. The CDR3 consists of 18 residues. The CDR3 nucleotides are TGCGCCAGCAGCTTGGTCCTCTGGAGGGAAGAGAGCAATCAGCCCCAGCATTTT. Encoded protein: CASSLVLWREESNQPQHF.

This clone was seen only once. The rearrangement uses TRBV2 and TRBJ1-5; D is undetermined. The CDR3 is made up of 13 amino acids. Trimming pared 1 base from V and 5 bases from J, leaving 6 bases between. Germline assignment: CDR1 SNHLY and CDR2 FYNNEI. CDR3 bases: TGTGCCAGCAGTGAAGGGGCGTATCAGCCCCAGCATTTT. Translating it yields CASSEGAYQPQHF. Drawing the rest from reference TRBV2 and TRBJ1-5, the complete variable domain is EPEVTQTPSHQVTQMGQEVILRCVPISNHLYFYWYRQILGQKVEFLVSFYNNEISEKSEIFDDQFSVERPDGSNFTLKIRSTKLEDSAMYFCASSEGAYQPQHFGDGTRLSIL.

The sample holds one count of this clone. The chain employs TRBV18 and TRBJ2-6; D unresolved. Germline V gene lookup returns CDR1 KGHSH and CDR2 LQKENI. Trimming pared 3 bases from V and 3 bases from J, leaving 18 bases between. The CDR3 spans 18 residues. CDR3 protein: CASSPQLGWNIGANVLTF. The DNA for the CDR3 is TGTGCCAGCTCACCCCAGCTGGGTTGGAATATTGGGGCCAACGTCCTGACTTTC.

V usage is TRBV10-3 and J usage is TRBJ1-1, with D perhaps TRBD1 (5 bases). Trimming took off 7 bases at V and 2 bases at J, with 11 bases between the two ends. The germline gives CDR1 ENHRY, CDR2 SYGVKD. The CDR3 is made up of 13 amino acids. The DNA of the CDR3 is TGTGCCATCAAACGGGGCCCCAACACTGAAGCTTTCTTT. Amino acids: CAIKRGPNTEAFF.

J is TRBJ1-1 and V is TRBV9; 8 nucleotides match TRBD1. With 0 bases clipped from V and 0 bases from J, the junction kept 4 bases outside the gene matches. This CDR3 is 16 amino acids long. The germline V gene has CDR1 SGDLS and CDR2 YYNGEE. As DNA, the CDR3 is TGTGCCAGCAGCGTAGGGACAGGGATGATGAACACTGAAGCTTTCTTT. As protein: CASSVGTGMMNTEAFF.

The J gene is TRBJ1-1, the V gene TRBV19; D gene uncertain. The CDR3 extends over 12 amino acids. With 3 bases removed from V and 9 bases from J, the gap between germline ends came to 11 bases. Per the germline V gene, CDR1 is LNHDA and CDR2 is SQIVND (reference sequence). CDR3 bases: TGTGCCAGTAGTATCGATGGCAGTAAAGCTTTCTTT. Protein product: CASSIDGSKAFF.

The chain couples TRBV7-2 to TRBJ1-5, with TRBD1 identical over 7 bases. Trimming at V came to 5 bases and at J to 4 bases, leaving 8 bases not matched to a gene. CDR1 SGHTA and CDR2 FQGNSA come from the germline V gene. This CDR3 is 15 amino acids long. The CDR3 protein is CASSPVGTANQPQHF. CDR3 nucleotides: TGTGCCAGCAGCCCCGTCGGGACAGCTAATCAGCCCCAGCATTTT.

The chain recombines TRBV27 with TRBJ1-1; no clear D. Germline lookup yields CDR1 MNHEY and CDR2 SMNVEV (reference sequence). The V end lost 1 base, the J end lost 0 bases, and 3 bases lay between the germline ends. The CDR3 extends over 13 amino acids. The CDR3 DNA sequence: TGTGCCAGCAGTTTATGGCTGAACACTGAAGCTTTCTTT. Its protein is CASSLWLNTEAFF.

The chain recombines TRBV6-6 with TRBJ1-2; D is uncertain. This CDR3 spans 13 amino acids. Between the trimmed V and J ends, which lost 0 bases and 4 bases, there was a span of 6 bases. The germline CDR1 and CDR2 sequences are MNHNY and SVGAGI (reference sequence). CDR3 sequence (DNA): TGTGCCAGCAGTTACTCACGGTCCTATGGCTACACCTTC. Translation gives CASSYSRSYGYTF.

This chain uses TRBV11-2 with TRBJ1-1; TRBD1 agrees at 7 bases. V shed 6 bases, J shed 0 bases, and the junction held 10 bases outside the gene matches. Germline lookup yields CDR1 SGHAT and CDR2 FQNNGV. The CDR3 is 16 residues long. CDR3 sequence: CASSRRPGQLNTEAFF. CDR3 bases: TGTGCCAGCAGTCGTCGCCCGGGACAGTTGAACACTGAAGCTTTCTTT.